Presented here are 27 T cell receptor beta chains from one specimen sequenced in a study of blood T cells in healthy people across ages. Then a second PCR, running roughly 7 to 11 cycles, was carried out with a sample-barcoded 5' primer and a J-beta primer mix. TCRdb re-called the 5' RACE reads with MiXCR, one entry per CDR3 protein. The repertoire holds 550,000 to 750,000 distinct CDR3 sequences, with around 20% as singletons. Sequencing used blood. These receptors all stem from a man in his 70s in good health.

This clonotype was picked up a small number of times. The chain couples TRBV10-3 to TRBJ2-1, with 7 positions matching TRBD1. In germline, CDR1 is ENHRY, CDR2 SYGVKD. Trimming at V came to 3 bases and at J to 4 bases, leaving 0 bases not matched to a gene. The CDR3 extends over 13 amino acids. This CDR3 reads CAISDRGYNEQFF. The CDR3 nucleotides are TGTGCCATCAGTGACAGGGGGTACAATGAGCAGTTCTTC.

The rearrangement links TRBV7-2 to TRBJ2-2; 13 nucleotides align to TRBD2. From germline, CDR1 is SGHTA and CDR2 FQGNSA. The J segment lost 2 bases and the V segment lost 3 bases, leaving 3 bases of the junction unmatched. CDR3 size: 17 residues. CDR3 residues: CASSFKGLAGNTGELFF. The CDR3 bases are TGTGCCAGCAGCTTCAAGGGACTAGCGGGAAACACCGGGGAGCTGTTTTTT.

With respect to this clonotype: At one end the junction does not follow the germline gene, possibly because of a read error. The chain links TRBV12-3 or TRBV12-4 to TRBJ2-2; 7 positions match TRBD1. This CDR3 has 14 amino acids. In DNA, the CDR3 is TGTGCCAGCAGTTTAGGACAGGGTAACGGGGAGCCGTTTTTT. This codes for CASSLGQGNGEPFF.

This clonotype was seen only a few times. The CDR3 loop reads CASSSGWEPSYEQYF. The CDR3 DNA reads as TGTGCCAGCAGTTCAGGGTGGGAGCCCTCCTACGAGCAGTACTTC. This rearrangement joins TRBV28 to TRBJ2-7; possibly TRBD1 or TRBD2 for D (5 bases each). This CDR3 has 15 amino acids. The germline V gene encodes CDR1 MDHEN and CDR2 SYDVKM. Trimming left V 4 bases short and J 0 bases short, with 13 bases between.

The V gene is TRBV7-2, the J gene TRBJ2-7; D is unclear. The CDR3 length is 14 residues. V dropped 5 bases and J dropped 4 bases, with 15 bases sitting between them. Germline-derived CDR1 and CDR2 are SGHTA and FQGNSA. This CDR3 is CASSKTKDNYEQYF. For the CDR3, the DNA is TGTGCCAGCAGCAAAACGAAAGACAATTACGAGCAGTACTTC.

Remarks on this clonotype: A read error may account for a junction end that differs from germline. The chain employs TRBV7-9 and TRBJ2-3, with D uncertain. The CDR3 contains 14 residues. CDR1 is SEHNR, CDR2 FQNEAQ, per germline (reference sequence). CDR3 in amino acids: CSSSFRFRSYTQYF. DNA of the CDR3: TGTTCCAGCAGCTTTCGCTTTCGGTCGTATACGCAGTATTTT.

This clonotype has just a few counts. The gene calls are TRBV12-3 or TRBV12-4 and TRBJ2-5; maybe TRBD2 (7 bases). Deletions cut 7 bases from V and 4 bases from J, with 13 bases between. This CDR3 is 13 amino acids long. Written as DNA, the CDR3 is TGTGCCAGCAATCGGGGAGGGGGAGAGACCCAGTACTTC. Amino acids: CASNRGGGETQYF.

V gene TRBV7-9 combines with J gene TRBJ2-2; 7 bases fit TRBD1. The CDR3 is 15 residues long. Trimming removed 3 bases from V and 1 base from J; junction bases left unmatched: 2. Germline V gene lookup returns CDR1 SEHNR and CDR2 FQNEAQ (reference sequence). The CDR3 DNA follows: TGTGCCAGCAGCTTCAGGACAGGGAACACCGGGGAGCTGTTTTTT. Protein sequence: CASSFRTGNTGELFF.

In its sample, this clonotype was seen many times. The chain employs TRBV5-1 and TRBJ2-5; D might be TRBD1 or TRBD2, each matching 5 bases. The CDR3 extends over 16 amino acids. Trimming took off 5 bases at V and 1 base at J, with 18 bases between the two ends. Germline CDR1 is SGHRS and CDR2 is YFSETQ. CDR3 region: CASRTGTSLIQETQYF. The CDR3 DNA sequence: TGCGCCAGCAGAACCGGGACCTCACTGATCCAAGAGACCCAGTACTTC.

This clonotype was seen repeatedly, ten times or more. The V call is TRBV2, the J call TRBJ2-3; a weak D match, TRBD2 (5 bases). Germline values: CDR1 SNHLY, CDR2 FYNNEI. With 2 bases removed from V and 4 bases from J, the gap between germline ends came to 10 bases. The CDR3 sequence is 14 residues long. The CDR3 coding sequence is TGTGCCAGCAGTGAAAGTTACGGGGCAGATACGCAGTATTTT. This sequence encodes CASSESYGADTQYF.

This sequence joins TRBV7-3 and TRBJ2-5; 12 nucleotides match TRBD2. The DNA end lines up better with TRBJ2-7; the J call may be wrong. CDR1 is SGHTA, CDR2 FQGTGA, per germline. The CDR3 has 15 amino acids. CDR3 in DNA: TGTGCCAGCAGCCAGACTAGCGGGAGATATGACGAGCAGTACTTC. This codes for CASSQTSGRYDEQYF.

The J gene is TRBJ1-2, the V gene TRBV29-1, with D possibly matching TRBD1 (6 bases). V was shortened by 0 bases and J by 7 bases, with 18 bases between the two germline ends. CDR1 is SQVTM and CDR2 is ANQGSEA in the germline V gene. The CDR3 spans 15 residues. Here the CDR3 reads CSVEDQGRGSSGYTF. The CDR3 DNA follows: TGCAGCGTTGAAGATCAGGGCAGGGGATCGAGTGGCTACACCTTC.

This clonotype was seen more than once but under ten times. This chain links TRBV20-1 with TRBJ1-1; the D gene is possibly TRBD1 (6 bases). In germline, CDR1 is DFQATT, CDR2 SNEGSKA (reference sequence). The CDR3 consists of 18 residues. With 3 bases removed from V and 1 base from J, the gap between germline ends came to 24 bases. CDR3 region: CSASPIRTQGRGNTEAFF. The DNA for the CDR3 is TGCAGTGCTAGCCCCATTCGGACGCAGGGGCGGGGGAACACTGAAGCTTTCTTT.

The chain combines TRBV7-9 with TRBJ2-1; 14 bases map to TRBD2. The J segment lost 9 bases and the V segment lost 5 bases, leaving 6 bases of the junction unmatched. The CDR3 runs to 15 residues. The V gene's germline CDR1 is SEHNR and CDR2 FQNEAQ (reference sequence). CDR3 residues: CASSDRTSGRLEQFF. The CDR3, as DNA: TGTGCCAGCAGCGACAGGACTAGCGGGAGGCTTGAGCAGTTCTTC.

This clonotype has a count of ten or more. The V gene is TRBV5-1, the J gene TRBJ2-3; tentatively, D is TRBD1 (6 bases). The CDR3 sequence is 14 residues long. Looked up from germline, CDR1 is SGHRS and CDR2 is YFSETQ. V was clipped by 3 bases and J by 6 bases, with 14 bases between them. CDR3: CASSSAGTMDTQYF. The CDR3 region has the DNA TGCGCCAGCAGCTCCGCCGGGACAATGGATACGCAGTATTTT.

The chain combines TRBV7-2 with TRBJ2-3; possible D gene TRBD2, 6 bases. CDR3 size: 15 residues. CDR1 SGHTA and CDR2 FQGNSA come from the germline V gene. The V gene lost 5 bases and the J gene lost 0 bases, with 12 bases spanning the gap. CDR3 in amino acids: CASSQGEESTDTQYF. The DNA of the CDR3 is TGTGCCAGCAGCCAAGGGGAGGAAAGCACAGATACGCAGTATTTT.

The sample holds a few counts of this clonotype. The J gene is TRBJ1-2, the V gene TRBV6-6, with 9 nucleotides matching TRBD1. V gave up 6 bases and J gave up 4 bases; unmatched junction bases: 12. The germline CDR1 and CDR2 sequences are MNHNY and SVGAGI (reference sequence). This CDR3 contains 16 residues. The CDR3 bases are TGTGCCAGCAGCGAACCACAGGGGGCGCGCGGCTATGGCTACACCTTC. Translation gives CASSEPQGARGYGYTF.

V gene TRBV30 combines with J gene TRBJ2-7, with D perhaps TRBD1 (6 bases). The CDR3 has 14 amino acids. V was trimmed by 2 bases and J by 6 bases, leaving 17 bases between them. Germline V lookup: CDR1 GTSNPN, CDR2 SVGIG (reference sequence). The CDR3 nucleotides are TGTGCCTGGAGTCAGGGACACCGATCTGGCGAGCAGTACTTC. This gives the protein CAWSQGHRSGEQYF. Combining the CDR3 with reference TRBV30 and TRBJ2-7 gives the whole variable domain SQTIHQWPATLVQPVGSPLSLECTVEGTSNPNLYWYRQAAGRGLQLLFYSVGIGQISSEVPQNLSASRPQDRQFILSSKKLLLSDSGFYLCAWSQGHRSGEQYFGPGTRLTVT.

Here the CDR3 reads CSVDLGTAYGYTF. The CDR3 nucleotides are TGCAGCGTTGATTTAGGGACAGCCTATGGCTACACCTTC. This chain connects TRBV29-1 to TRBJ1-2; 7 nucleotides agree with TRBD1. CDR3 length: 13 residues. V dropped 3 bases and J dropped 4; count of bases not matched to a gene: 5. In germline, CDR1 is SQVTM, CDR2 ANQGSEA.

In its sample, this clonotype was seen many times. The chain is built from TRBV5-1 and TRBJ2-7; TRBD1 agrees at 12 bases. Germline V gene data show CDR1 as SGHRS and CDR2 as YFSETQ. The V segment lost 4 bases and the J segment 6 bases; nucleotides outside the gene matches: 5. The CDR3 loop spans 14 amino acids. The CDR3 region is CASSKGTGGAEQYF. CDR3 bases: TGCGCCAGCAGCAAAGGGACAGGGGGCGCCGAGCAGTACTTC.

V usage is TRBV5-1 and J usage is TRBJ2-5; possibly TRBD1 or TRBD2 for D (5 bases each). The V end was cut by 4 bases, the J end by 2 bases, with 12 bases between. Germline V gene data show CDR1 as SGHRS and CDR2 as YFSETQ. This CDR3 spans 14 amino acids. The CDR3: CASSPGREQETQYF. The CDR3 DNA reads TGCGCCAGCAGCCCGGGACGGGAACAAGAGACCCAGTACTTC.

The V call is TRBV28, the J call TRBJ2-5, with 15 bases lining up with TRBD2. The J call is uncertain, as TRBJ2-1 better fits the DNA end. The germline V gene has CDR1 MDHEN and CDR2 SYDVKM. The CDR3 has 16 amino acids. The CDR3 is CASTREGLAGGGEQFF. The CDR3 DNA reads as TGTGCCAGCACTCGTGAGGGACTAGCGGGGGGAGGGGAGCAGTTCTTC.

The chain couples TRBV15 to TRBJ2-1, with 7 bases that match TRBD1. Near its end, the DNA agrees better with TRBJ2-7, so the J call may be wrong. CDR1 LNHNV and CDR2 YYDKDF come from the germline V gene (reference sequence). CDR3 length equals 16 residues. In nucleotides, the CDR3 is TGTGCCACCAGCAGAGGAACAGGGGCTCTCTACTACGAGCAGTACTTC. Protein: CATSRGTGALYYEQYF.

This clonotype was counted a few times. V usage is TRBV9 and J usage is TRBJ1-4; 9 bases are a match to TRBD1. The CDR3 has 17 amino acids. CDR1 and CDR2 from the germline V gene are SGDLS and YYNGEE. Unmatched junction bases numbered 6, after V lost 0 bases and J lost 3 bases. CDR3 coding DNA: TGTGCCAGCAGCGTAGACCGTAGGACAGGGGCTAATGAAAAACTGTTTTTT. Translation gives CASSVDRRTGANEKLFF.

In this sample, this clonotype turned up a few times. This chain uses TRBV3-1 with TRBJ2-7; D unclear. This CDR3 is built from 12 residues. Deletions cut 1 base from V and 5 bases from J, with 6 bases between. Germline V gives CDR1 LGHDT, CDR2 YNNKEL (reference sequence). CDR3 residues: CASSQVENEQYF. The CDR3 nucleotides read TGTGCCAGCAGCCAAGTGGAGAACGAGCAGTACTTC.

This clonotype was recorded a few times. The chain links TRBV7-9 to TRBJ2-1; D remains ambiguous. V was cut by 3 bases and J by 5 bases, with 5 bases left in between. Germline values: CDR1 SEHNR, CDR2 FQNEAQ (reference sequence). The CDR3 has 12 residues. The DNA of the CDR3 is TGTGCCAGCAGCTTTGAAGACAATGAGCAGTTCTTC. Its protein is CASSFEDNEQFF.

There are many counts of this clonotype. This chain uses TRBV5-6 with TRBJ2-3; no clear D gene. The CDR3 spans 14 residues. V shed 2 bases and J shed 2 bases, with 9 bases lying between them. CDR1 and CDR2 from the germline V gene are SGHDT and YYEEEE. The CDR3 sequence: CASSLALSTDTQYF. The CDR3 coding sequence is TGTGCCAGCAGCTTAGCCCTTTCCACAGATACGCAGTATTTT.